This T cell receptor beta chain came from a study of T cells in Graves' hyperthyroidism and ophthalmopathy. The study's findings and limits: A model of 13 V-J features distinguished ophthalmopathy from stable hyperthyroidism.

Germline lookup yields CDR1 GTSNPN and CDR2 SVGIG (reference sequence). The CDR3 runs to 14 residues. From RNA transcripts, TCR beta CDR3 regions were amplified. First-round RT-PCR with HTBI primers amplified the TCR CDR3 region. TCRdb recomputed calls from the multiplex PCR reads with MiXCR, one row per CDR3 protein. Counted here are some 490,000 distinct CDR3 sequences, 22% occurring once; the ten biggest clones make up 49%. Among ophthalmopathy patients, the Clinical Activity Score reached at least 3, the NOSPECS grade reached at least 4, and duration remained under 3 months. Cells are PBMCs isolated from 10 ml of fresh blood. As to this clonotype: Its cognate antigen is unknown. One end of the junction fails to match germline, which may point to a read error.

The clonotype comes from a woman aged 70-85 years with Graves' ophthalmopathy. V gene TRBV30 combines with J gene TRBJ1-3, with a possible D match to TRBD1 (5 bases). Sequenced material: blood. CDR3 nucleotide sequence: TGTGTCTGGAGAGACGGGGGCTCTGGAAACACCATATATTTT. It specifies CVWRDGGSGNTIYF. The full variable domain, in which reference TRBV30 and TRBJ1-3 provide the parts outside the CDR3, is SQTIHQWPATLVQPVGSPLSLECTVEGTSNPNLYWYRQAAGRGLQLLFYSVGIGQISSEVPQNLSASRPQDRQFILSSKKLLLSDSGFYLCVWRDGGSGNTIYFGEGSWLTVV.